This T cell receptor beta chain was captured by sequencing in a study of shared clonotypes between healthy human individuals. Assay execution proceeded at the deep level. The data were produced by immunoSEQ multiplex PCR, yet TCRdb's version contains in-frame clones alone and is incomplete. The table includes roughly 1.5 million clones, 95% to 99% detected once. On this clone: Its antigen is not known.

Naive CD4+ cells were CD45RA-selected; the remaining cells were memory. General study points: Generation probability values for non-shared clonotypes were lower than those for clonotypes shared by all four donors.

The V gene end was trimmed by 7 bases and the J gene end by 4 bases; junction bases not matched to a gene: 5. The CDR3 sequence is 13 residues long. The specimen sequenced was naive CD4+ T cells sorted from blood. Regarding subset: CD45RA+ positively selected. The sequence was obtained from a man under 40 in good health. The chain has TRBV6-7 and TRBJ2-7; 9 bases align to TRBD1. TRBV6-7 is an ORF; its function is uncertain. The DNA for the CDR3 is TGTGCCAGCAAACAGGGGGCGCCGTACGAGCAGTACTTC. Translation gives CASKQGAPYEQYF.